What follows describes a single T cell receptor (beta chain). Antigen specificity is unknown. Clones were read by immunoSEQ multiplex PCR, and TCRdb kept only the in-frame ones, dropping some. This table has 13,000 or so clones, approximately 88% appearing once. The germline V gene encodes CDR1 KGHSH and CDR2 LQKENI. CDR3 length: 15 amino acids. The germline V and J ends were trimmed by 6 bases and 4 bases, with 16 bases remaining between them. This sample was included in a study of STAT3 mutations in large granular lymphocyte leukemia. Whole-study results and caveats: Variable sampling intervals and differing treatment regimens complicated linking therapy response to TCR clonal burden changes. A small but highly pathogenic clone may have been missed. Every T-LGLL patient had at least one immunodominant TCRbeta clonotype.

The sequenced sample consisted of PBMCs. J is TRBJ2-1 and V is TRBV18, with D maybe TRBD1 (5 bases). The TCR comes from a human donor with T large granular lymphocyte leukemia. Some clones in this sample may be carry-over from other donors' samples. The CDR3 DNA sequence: TGTGCCAGCTCCCCCGCCAGGGATGATTACAATGAGCAGTTCTTC. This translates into CASSPARDDYNEQFF.